A selection of T cell receptor beta chains follows, all from one sample in a study of cytomegalovirus exposure and HLA in healthy donors. Assay used: immunoSEQ multiplex PCR; TCRdb lists only in-frame clones, some missing. This table has some 190,000 clones, 86% appearing once. The sample was PBMCs. Receptors were obtained from a man aged 25-45 years in good health and CMV-seropositive. CDR3s include the opening cysteine and the closing phenylalanine or tryptophan. A D gene is named only where the DNA matches it firmly. The listing skips clone size in some rows; elsewhere it reads once, few, many or a size class.

>TRBJ2-3|NA|NA|TRBV4-2
CASSQDKEGGGTDTQYF
TGTGCCAGCAGCCAAGATAAGGAGGGAGGTGGCACAGATACGCAGTATTTT
>TRBJ2-3|NA|NA|TRBV7-9
CASSNTDTQYF
TGTGCCAGCAGCAACACAGATACGCAGTATTTT
>TRBJ1-6|NA|NA|TRBV30
CAWNIVHSPLHF
TGTGCCTGGAACATAGTCCACTCACCCCTCCACTTT
>TRBJ1-5|NA|NA|TRBV6-6
CASLKEGNQPQHF
TGTGCCAGCCTTAAAGAGGGGAATCAGCCCCAGCATTTT
>TRBJ1-2|once|TRBD1|TRBV7-9
CASSLGTVDRALGYGYTF
TGTGCCAGCAGCTTAGGAACAGTGGACAGGGCTTTGGGGTATGGCTACACCTTC
>TRBJ1-5|NA|NA|TRBV6-5
CASSSRSNQPQHF
TGTGCCAGCAGTTCCCGTAGCAATCAGCCCCAGCATTTT
>TRBJ1-2|NA|TRBD1|TRBV2
CASSEAAGGEISRNYGYTF
TGTGCCAGCAGTGAAGCGGCAGGGGGCGAGATATCCCGTAACTATGGCTACACCTTC
>TRBJ2-7|NA|TRBD1|TRBV2
CATPGAGPGQPYEQYF
TGTGCCACCCCTGGGGCCGGGCCGGGACAGCCCTACGAGCAGTACTTC
>TRBJ2-4|NA|NA|TRBV27
CASSFRNFADKNIQYF
TGTGCCAGCAGTTTCAGGAATTTCGCGGATAAAAACATTCAGTACTTC
>TRBJ2-7|NA|NA|TRBV4-2
CASSQVGSPYEQYF
TGTGCCAGCAGCCAAGTCGGCAGCCCCTACGAGCAGTACTTC